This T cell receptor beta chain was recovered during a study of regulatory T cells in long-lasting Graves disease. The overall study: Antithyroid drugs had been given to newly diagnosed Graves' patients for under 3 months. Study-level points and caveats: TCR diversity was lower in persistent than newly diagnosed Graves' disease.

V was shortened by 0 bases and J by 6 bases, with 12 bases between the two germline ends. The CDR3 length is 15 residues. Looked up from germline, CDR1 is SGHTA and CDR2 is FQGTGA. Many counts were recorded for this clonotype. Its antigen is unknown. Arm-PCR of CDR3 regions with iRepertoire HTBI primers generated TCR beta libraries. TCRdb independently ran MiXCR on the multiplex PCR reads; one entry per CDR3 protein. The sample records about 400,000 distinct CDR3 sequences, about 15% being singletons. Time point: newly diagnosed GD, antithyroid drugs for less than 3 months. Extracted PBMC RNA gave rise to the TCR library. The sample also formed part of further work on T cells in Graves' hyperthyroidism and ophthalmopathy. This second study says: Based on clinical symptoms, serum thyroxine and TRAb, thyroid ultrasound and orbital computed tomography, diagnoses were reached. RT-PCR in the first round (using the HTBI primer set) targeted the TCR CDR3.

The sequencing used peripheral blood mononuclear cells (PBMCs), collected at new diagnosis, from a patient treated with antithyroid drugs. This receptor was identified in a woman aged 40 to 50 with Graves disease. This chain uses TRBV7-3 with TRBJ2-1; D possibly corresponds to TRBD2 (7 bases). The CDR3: CASSLTAGAVNEQFF. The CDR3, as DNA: TGTGCCAGCAGCTTAACGGCGGGGGCTGTCAATGAGCAGTTCTTC.